The rows below give T cell receptor beta chains drawn from one sample of a study of Ad26.COV2.S vaccination and SARS-CoV-2 variants. TCRdb's table, derived via immunoSEQ multiplex PCR, lists solely in-frame clones and lacks some. The data hold roughly 350,000 clones, with roughly 90% observed a single time. The source was peripheral blood, collected in a trial of Ad26.COV2.S vaccine versus placebo. The receptors originated from a person between 18 and 60 years old who received the Ad26.COV2.S COVID-19 vaccine or a placebo. Both conserved end residues are part of each CDR3. A D gene is named only where the DNA matches it firmly. Clone size is shown for a subset of rows, as once, few, many or a class of expanded clone.

v_gene	abundance	len	j_gene	d_gene	CDR3nt	CDR3aa
TRBV5-5	few	18	TRBJ2-2	-	TGTGCCAGCAGCTTGGCCCGGATAATGAGGGGGGGCACCGGGGAGCTGTTTTTT	CASSLARIMRGGTGELFF
TRBV7-2	-	14	TRBJ2-1	-	TGTGCCAGCAGCCCACCGACATCGCGTAATGAGCAGTTCTTC	CASSPPTSRNEQFF
TRBV7-2	-	17	TRBJ1-6	-	TGTGCCAGCAGCTTAAAAGGGGACCCCTTTTGGGATTCACCCCTCCACTTT	CASSLKGDPFWDSPLHF
TRBV19	-	17	TRBJ2-3	-	TGTGCCAGTAGTGCGTCCTCTAGGATGAGCGGCACAGATACGCAGTATTTT	CASSASSRMSGTDTQYF
TRBV24-1	-	15	TRBJ2-1	-	TGTGCCACCAGTGGGGGGCTACTGTTGATCGATGAGCAGTTCTTC	CATSGGLLLIDEQFF
TRBV7-2	-	14	TRBJ2-1	TRBD2	TGTGCCAGCAGCGCCGACACTAGCGGGAATGAGCAGTTCTTC	CASSADTSGNEQFF
TRBV18	-	12	TRBJ2-7	-	TGTGCCAGCTCACCCGGAGGCTACGAGCAGTACTTC	CASSPGGYEQYF
TRBV5-4	-	14	TRBJ2-1	-	TGTGCCAGCAGCGGATTTAATTTGGGCGATGAGCAGTTCTTC	CASSGFNLGDEQFF
TRBV7-8	-	13	TRBJ2-1	-	TGTGCCAGCAGCTTAGATCGCTACAATGAGCAGTTCTTC	CASSLDRYNEQFF
TRBV6-2/TRBV6-3	-	16	TRBJ2-3	TRBD2	TGTGCCAGCAGCAAATGGACTAGCGTTGGCACAGATACGCAGTATTTT	CASSKWTSVGTDTQYF
TRBV25-1	-	15	TRBJ1-6	-	TGTGCCAGCAGTTCCAGGGAGGCAATGGGTTCACCCCTCCACTTT	CASSSREAMGSPLHF
TRBV19	-	15	TRBJ2-7	-	TGTGCCAGTAGTTCGGGGGCAGGACTGGTGGACGAGCAGTACTTC	CASSSGAGLVDEQYF
TRBV7-2	-	18	TRBJ2-1	TRBD2	TGTGCCAGCAGCTTTGGATCCCGAGCGGGGGGGCTTATGAATGAGCAGTTCTTC	CASSFGSRAGGLMNEQFF
TRBV5-1	once	14	TRBJ2-7	-	TGCGCCAGCAGCCCGGGACACAATTCTCCCGAGCAGTACTTC	CASSPGHNSPEQYF
TRBV7-8	-	12	TRBJ1-1	-	TGTGCCAGCAGCTTAGGGTACACTGAAGCTTTCTTT	CASSLGYTEAFF
TRBV7-3	once	15	TRBJ1-3	-	TGTGCCAGCAGCTCACAGGGCGGAGGTGGAAACACCATATATTTT	CASSSQGGGGNTIYF
TRBV4-2	-	15	TRBJ2-3	TRBD2	TGTGCCAGCAGTAGAGCGGGAGGGGTGACAGATACGCAGTATTTT	CASSRAGGVTDTQYF
TRBV5-1	few	13	TRBJ2-2	-	TGCGCCAGCAGCTTGGGGGTGACCGGGGAGCTGTTTTTT	CASSLGVTGELFF
TRBV21-1	-	17	TRBJ2-5	-	TGTGCCAGCAGCACTAAAGAATCTCAGCGTACATTAGAGACCCAGTACTTC	CASSTKESQRTLETQYF
TRBV19	-	15	TRBJ1-5	-	TGTGCCAGTAGTATTTTTGGGGGACTCAATCAGCCCCAGCATTTT	CASSIFGGLNQPQHF
TRBV12-3/TRBV12-4	-	13	TRBJ2-1	TRBD2	TGTGCCAGCAGTTTGGGGACTAGCAATGAGCAGTTCTTC	CASSLGTSNEQFF
TRBV13	-	16	TRBJ1-1	TRBD1	TGTGCCAGCAGTTCCGTTGAGGGGGCTCCTAACACTGAAGCTTTCTTT	CASSSVEGAPNTEAFF
TRBV18	-	14	TRBJ1-1	TRBD1	TGTGCCAGCTCTAACGGACAGGGGAGCACTGAAGCTTTCTTT	CASSNGQGSTEAFF
TRBV7-2	-	16	TRBJ2-5	TRBD2	TGTGCCAGCAGCCACCGACTAGCGGTTCCTCAAGAGACCCAGTACTTC	CASSHRLAVPQETQYF
TRBV6-5	-	13	TRBJ1-6	TRBD1	TGTGCCAGCACCCAGACAGGGAACTCACCCCTCCACTTT	CASTQTGNSPLHF
TRBV27	-	13	TRBJ2-3	-	TGTGCCAGCAGTTTGGGGGGCACAGATACGCAGTATTTT	CASSLGGTDTQYF
TRBV4-2	-	15	TRBJ1-2	-	TGTGCCAGCAGCCAAGTCTTATCACTCAACTATGGCTACACCTTC	CASSQVLSLNYGYTF
TRBV7-9	-	16	TRBJ2-7	TRBD1	TGTGCCAGCAGCGACACGCGCGGGACAGGCCTGCTCGAGCAGTACTTC	CASSDTRGTGLLEQYF
TRBV6-4	once	14	TRBJ2-7	-	TGTGCCAGGATAGGCGCGACTCCCCAATACGAGCAGTACTTC	CARIGATPQYEQYF
TRBV3-1/TRBV3-2	-	15	TRBJ2-2	-	TGTGCCAGCAGCGCCCTTGACAGTAACACCGGGGAGCTGTTTTTT	CASSALDSNTGELFF
TRBV6-4	few	15	TRBJ1-6	-	TGTGCCAGCAGTGACGGTGGTGGGTTCAATTCACCCCTCCACTTT	CASSDGGGFNSPLHF
TRBV6-1	-	17	TRBJ2-5	TRBD2	TGTGCCAGCAGTGAAGCGTGGAGCGGGAGGGCCCGGAAGACCCAGTACTTC	CASSEAWSGRARKTQYF
TRBV6-2/TRBV6-3	-	14	TRBJ2-7	-	TGTGCCAGCAGCCCACCGCGGTACCCCTACGAGCAGTACTTC	CASSPPRYPYEQYF
TRBV11-2	-	12	TRBJ2-7	-	TGTGCCAGCAGCCCGGGGGTCCACGAGCAGTACTTC	CASSPGVHEQYF
TRBV7-2	-	14	TRBJ1-5	-	TGTGCCAGCAGCACCCGAAATAGCAATCAGCCCCAGCATTTT	CASSTRNSNQPQHF
TRBV19	medium-sized	15	TRBJ1-3	TRBD1	TGTGCCAGTAGCCGAGGCCGGGACAGCCGAAGCACCATATATTTT	CASSRGRDSRSTIYF
TRBV28	-	13	TRBJ2-5	-	TGTGCCAGCACAAGGGGGGCGGAAGAGACCCAGTACTTC	CASTRGAEETQYF
TRBV5-4	-	16	TRBJ2-2	-	TGTGCCAGCAGCCTGGGGGGGGCCCTTAACACCGGGGAGCTGTTTTTT	CASSLGGALNTGELFF
TRBV19	-	15	TRBJ2-1	TRBD2	TGTGCCAGTAGTGAAGTTAGCGGGATCTACAATGAGCAGTTCTTC	CASSEVSGIYNEQFF
TRBV30	-	11	TRBJ2-7	-	TGTGCCTGGAGTATATTGGTCGAGCAGTACTTC	CAWSILVEQYF
TRBV5-6	-	17	TRBJ2-2	TRBD2	TGTGCCAGCAGCTTGGTGGATAGCGGGAGGAACACCGGGGAGCTGTTTTTT	CASSLVDSGRNTGELFF
TRBV11-3	-	16	TRBJ2-1	TRBD2	TGTGCCAGCAGCTTGACTAGCGGGGGGGCTAACAATGAGCAGTTCTTC	CASSLTSGGANNEQFF
TRBV4-1	-	15	TRBJ1-5	-	TGCGCCCGCAGGGGCATGGGGGCGGGCAATCAGCCCCAGCATTTT	CARRGMGAGNQPQHF
TRBV2	-	14	TRBJ1-4	-	TGTGCCAGCAGTGAGGACCTAGAGGGAGAAAAACTGTTTTTT	CASSEDLEGEKLFF
TRBV28	-	13	TRBJ1-5	-	TGTGCCTCCTGGGGCAGGGGAAATCAGCCCCAGCATTTT	CASWGRGNQPQHF
TRBV6-2/TRBV6-3	few	14	TRBJ2-2	TRBD1	TGTGCCAGCAGTCCCCAGGGGGCGGGCGGGGAGCTGTTTTTT	CASSPQGAGGELFF
TRBV4-1	-	16	TRBJ1-6	-	TGCGCCAGCAGCCGGGAGGGAATGATCATAGGTTCACCCCTCCACTTT	CASSREGMIIGSPLHF
TRBV18	-	15	TRBJ1-5	TRBD1	TGTGCCAGCTCACCGGACAGGGTTGGCAATCAGCCCCAGCATTTT	CASSPDRVGNQPQHF
TRBV6-2/TRBV6-3	-	16	TRBJ1-1	-	TGTGCCAGCAGTTACGTGCAGGAGGGTCTCAACACTGAAGCTTTCTTT	CASSYVQEGLNTEAFF
TRBV10-1	-	13	TRBJ2-1	-	TGCGCCAGCAGTGACGGCAATTACAATGAGCAGTTCTTC	CASSDGNYNEQFF
TRBV7-9	-	13	TRBJ1-1	-	TGTGCCAGCAGCTTAATTCTGGTGGCTGAAGCTTTCTTT	CASSLILVAEAFF
TRBV5-1	-	15	TRBJ2-7	-	TGCGCCAGCAGCTTGGTCGGGAGAGCCTCCTACGAGCAGTACTTC	CASSLVGRASYEQYF
TRBV5-1	-	15	TRBJ2-3	-	TGCGCCAGCAGCCTCGGGGGTAATAAAGCAGATACGCAGTATTTT	CASSLGGNKADTQYF
TRBV9	-	15	TRBJ2-7	TRBD2	TGTGCCAGCAGCGTTTCTAGCGGGGGGGCTCGTGAGCAGTACTTC	CASSVSSGGAREQYF
TRBV7-2	-	17	TRBJ1-1	TRBD1	TGTGCCAGCAGCTTAGGGGGGACAGGTAAACTGAACACTGAAGCTTTCTTT	CASSLGGTGKLNTEAFF
TRBV28	-	15	TRBJ1-5	TRBD1	TGTGCCAGCAGTCCATCCGGGACAGCAAATCAGCCCCAGCATTTT	CASSPSGTANQPQHF
TRBV21-1	-	11	TRBJ1-3	-	TGTGCCAGCACCCGCAGAAACACCATATATTTT	CASTRRNTIYF